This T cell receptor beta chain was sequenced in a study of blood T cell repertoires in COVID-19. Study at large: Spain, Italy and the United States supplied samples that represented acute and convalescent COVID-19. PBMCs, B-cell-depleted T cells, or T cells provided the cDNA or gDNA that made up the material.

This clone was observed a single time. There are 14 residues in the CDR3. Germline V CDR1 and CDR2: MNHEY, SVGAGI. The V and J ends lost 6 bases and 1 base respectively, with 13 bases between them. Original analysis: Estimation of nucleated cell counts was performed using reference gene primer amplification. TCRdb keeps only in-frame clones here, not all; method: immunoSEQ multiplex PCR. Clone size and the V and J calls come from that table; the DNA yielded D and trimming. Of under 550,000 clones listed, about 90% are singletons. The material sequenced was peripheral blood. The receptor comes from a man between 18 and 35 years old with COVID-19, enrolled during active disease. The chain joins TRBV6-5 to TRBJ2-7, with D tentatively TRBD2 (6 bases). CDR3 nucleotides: TGTGCCAGCAGGCCGACTAGAGGGTCCTACGAGCAGTACTTC. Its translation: CASRPTRGSYEQYF.